The clone carrying this TCR beta chain occurred a few times. The antigen is undetermined. With 2 bases removed from V and 2 bases from J, the gap between germline ends came to 10 bases. The CDR3 covers 14 residues. Germline assignment: CDR1 ENHRY and CDR2 SYGVKD. The data are from a study of T cells in Graves' hyperthyroidism and ophthalmopathy. Study conclusions and caveats: By a 13 V-J model, ophthalmopathy was set apart from stable hyperthyroidism.

What was amplified from RNA transcripts were TCR beta CDR3 regions. The TCR CDR3 was amplified in a first-round RT-PCR using the HTBI primer set. TCRdb independently ran MiXCR on the multiplex PCR reads; one entry per CDR3 protein. The table shows under 700,000 distinct CDR3 sequences, with approximately 44% occurring only once. Diagnosis of hyperthyroidism was new in patients aged 18 to 65, and its duration was under 2 months. Diagnoses rested on clinical symptoms, serum thyroxine and TRAb, thyroid ultrasound and orbital computed tomography. The chain has TRBV10-3 and TRBJ2-7; maybe TRBD2 (6 bases). This clonotype originated in a woman aged 18-29 years with Graves' hyperthyroidism. Source material: peripheral blood or thyroid tissue (not recorded which). The CDR3 is CAISEPSEAYEQYF. CDR3 DNA sequence: TGTGCCATCAGTGAGCCTAGCGAGGCCTACGAGCAGTACTTC.